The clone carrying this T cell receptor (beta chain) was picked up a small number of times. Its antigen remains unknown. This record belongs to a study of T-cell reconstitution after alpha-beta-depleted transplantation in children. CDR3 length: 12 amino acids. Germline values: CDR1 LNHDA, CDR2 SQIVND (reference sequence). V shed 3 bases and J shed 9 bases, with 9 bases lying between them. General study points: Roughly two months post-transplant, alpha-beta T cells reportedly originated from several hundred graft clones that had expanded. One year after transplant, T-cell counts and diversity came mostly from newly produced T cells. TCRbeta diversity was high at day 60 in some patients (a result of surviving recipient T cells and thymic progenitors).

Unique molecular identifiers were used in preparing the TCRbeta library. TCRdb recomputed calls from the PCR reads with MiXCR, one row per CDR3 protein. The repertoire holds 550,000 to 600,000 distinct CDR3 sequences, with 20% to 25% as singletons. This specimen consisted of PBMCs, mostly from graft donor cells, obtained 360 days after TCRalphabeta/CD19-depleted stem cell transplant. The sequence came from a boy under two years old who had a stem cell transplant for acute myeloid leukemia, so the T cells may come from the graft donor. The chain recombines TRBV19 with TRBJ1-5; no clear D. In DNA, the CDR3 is TGTGCCAGTAGTATTCGAATCAGGCCCCAGCATTTT. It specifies CASSIRIRPQHF.